This TCR beta chain emerged from a study of blood T cells in healthy people across ages (dated by TCRdb to the mid-2010s). General notes on the study: In model experiments, template switching captured roughly one uniquely barcoded TCR beta cDNA molecule for every two T cells. The study measured age-related changes in TCR beta repertoire diversity using deep sequencing normalized with unique cDNA molecular identifiers. Four age groups were formed from the donors: young (average about 17 years), middle-aged (more than 35), aged (approximately 60) and long-lived (less than 85). The study analyzed two additional independent replicas of 1 million unique cDNA reads from the same blood draw for two donors, one aged 18 to 30 and one aged 80 or older.

This clonotype was seen a handful of times. The target of this receptor is not known. Base qualities are not recorded, but no much larger clone differs from it by a single base. Library preparation employed 5' RACE. TCRdb records Illumina HiSeq 2500 as the sequencer. The second PCR ran for about 6 to 11 cycles and used a J-beta primer mix along with a sample-barcoded 5' primer. A unique molecular identifier was introduced onto each TCR beta cDNA molecule by a template-switch 5' adaptor carrying 12 random nucleotides. Each sample yielded at least 3 million CDR3-containing paired-end reads. All of the RNA was converted into first-strand cDNA using the Mint cDNA synthesis kit, with a TRBC-specific oligonucleotide serving as the primer. Following uracil-DNA glycosylase treatment, a first 18-cycle PCR with universal primers M1SS and BC2_uni_R was performed on all cDNA. In the original analysis: Normalization of each sample was performed by random selection of 1 million high-quality reads, each carrying a distinct molecular identifier. Reads sharing molecular identifiers were discarded rather than binned into consensus sequences. MiTCR, run with a Q25 quality threshold and the strictest error-elimination algorithm, handled CDR3 identification, clonotype clustering and error correction. A nonparametric unseen species model using Euler transformation provided a lower-bound estimate of total TCR beta diversity. The public sequencing data were trimmed at Q25 with fastp and processed into clonotypes with MiXCR by TCRdb, which kept only in-frame beta chains. Rows merge per CDR3 protein into single entries with the most common DNA and genes. These V and J calls derive from TCRdb rather than the authors' analysis. For this sample the table gives around 1,000,000 distinct CDR3 sequences, of which approximately 25% were detected only once. About 0.72% of the sample belongs to the ten largest clones.

The donors were 40 or so Caucasian individuals from Russia, aged roughly 6 to 90 years, who were systemically healthy. Roughly 11 milliliters of peripheral blood were drawn from each donor into EDTA-treated Vacutainer tubes. Ficoll-Paque density-gradient centrifugation was used to isolate PBMCs, with at least 7 million per sample. Total RNA was extracted from PBMCs with Trizol reagent, with at least 5 micrograms obtained per sample. The percentages of naive CD45RAhigh/CD27high T cells were determined by flow cytometry on a PBMC aliquot from every donor. The research as a whole found: Conclusive comparison of naive and antigen-experienced compartments was prevented by the profiling of bulk unsorted PBMCs. Observed TCR beta diversity per million T cells fell roughly linearly with age, and a significant reduction was already apparent by age roughly 41. Estimates of total diversity based on one million sequenced T cells were regarded as lower bounds and as underestimates. Compared with the aged group, the long-lived group had more naive CD4+ T cells, fewer expanded clones and increased TCR diversity, a pattern suggesting age selection. Observed TCR beta diversity correlated strongly with the percentage of naive T cells measured by flow cytometry. Because donor CMV infection status was unknown, age-related changes in expanded clonotypes were potentially confounded.

The germline V gene supplies CDR1 MNHNS and CDR2 SASEGT. V was cut back by 1 base and J by 6 bases, leaving a gap of 14 bases between them. The CDR3, cysteine through phenylalanine, is 15 amino acids long. The only DNA kept is the CDR3, 45 bases in frame from the first base. The same data also went into a second study, on T cells of mothers and their children. The second investigation adds: Nine systemically healthy Caucasian individuals served as donors, namely three mothers together with their six children. cDNA synthesis used all of the extracted RNA, with approximately 1.4 ug of RNA in each 15 ul reaction. In the second PCR, the M1S primer introduced both the sample barcodes and 2-4 random nucleotides. Over 8.5 million TCR beta CDR3 reads were obtained for each mother, and 2.5 million to 3 million reads were obtained for each child. TCR recombination output is similarly shaped by thymic selection in related and unrelated pairs, with a minor effect exerted by inherited differences. Normalized repertoire overlap was always slightly but never significantly higher in related than unrelated mother-child pairs. No persistent microchimeric T cell clones were detected, at a sensitivity of 90 to 100 clones per million clonotypes. Deep NGS was used in the study to compare the TCR beta repertoires of mothers and children and to look for features that separate related mother-child pairs from unrelated individuals. The mean age was about 37 +/- 4 years for the mothers and around 10 +/- 4 years for the children. After adapter ligation with NEBNext reagents, the libraries were sequenced on Illumina HiSeq 2000 with 100+100 nt paired-end reads. To prevent cross-contamination, the mother and child libraries were prepared one month apart and sequenced in separate runs. For each donor, somewhere between about 500,000 and 2,000,000 distinct TCR beta clonotypes were identified. Naive TCR beta clonotypes were estimated from low-frequency clonotypes matched to each donor's FACS-determined naive share, without sorting.

The TCR originated in a girl aged 2-10 years in good health. Sequencing was done on a sample of blood. The chain is assembled from TRBV6-1 and TRBJ2-3, with TRBD2 perhaps the D gene, on 5 matching bases. The sequenced DNA: TGTGCCAGCAGTGAAGGCCAGGAGGTGGAGGATACGCAGTATTTT. It codes for CASSEGQEVEDTQYF.